The next 24 T cell receptor beta chains were all read from a single sample in a study of cytomegalovirus exposure and HLA in healthy donors. The PCR was carried out with 60 Vbeta primers and 13 Jbeta primers. Some clones are missing from TCRdb's copy, which holds only in-frame ones; the method was immunoSEQ multiplex PCR. Here the sample spans 110,000 or so clones, roughly 70% being singletons. The material sequenced was PBMCs. These receptors came from a woman between 50 and 59 years old in good health and CMV-seropositive.

V usage is TRBV6-1 and J usage is TRBJ1-4; D remains ambiguous. This CDR3 spans 13 amino acids. Germline CDR1 is MNHNS and CDR2 is SASEGT. Trimming removed 10 bases from V and 7 bases from J, with 16 bases in between. CDR3 sequence: CATRVTAGEKLFF. DNA for the CDR3: TGTGCCACCCGGGTGACCGCGGGTGAAAAACTGTTTTTT.

The chain combines TRBV10-3 with TRBJ1-3, with a tentative D call TRBD1 (6 bases). Germline V gene data show CDR1 as ENHRY and CDR2 as SYGVKD. This CDR3 contains 16 residues. V lost 11 bases, J lost 2 bases, and 22 bases lay in between. CDR3 protein: CAVRPGQTTPGNTIYF. The CDR3 DNA follows: TGTGCCGTAAGACCGGGACAAACTACCCCTGGAAACACCATATATTTT.

The V and J genes are TRBV27 and TRBJ1-2; perhaps TRBD1 as D (5 bases). V was cut by 2 bases and J by 4 bases, with 17 bases left in between. The length of the CDR3 is 16 residues. Germline V gene lookup returns CDR1 MNHEY and CDR2 SMNVEV (reference sequence). The CDR3 is CASSLSFARGAYGYTF. The CDR3 DNA is TGTGCCAGCAGTTTAAGCTTCGCTAGGGGCGCCTATGGCTACACCTTC.

V is TRBV28 and J is TRBJ1-1; D gene ambiguous. The CDR3 covers 12 residues. V gave up 7 bases and J gave up 4 bases, with 10 bases separating them. Per the germline V gene, CDR1 is MDHEN and CDR2 is SYDVKM. The CDR3 sequence is CASILRGTEAFF. CDR3 sequence (DNA): TGTGCCAGCATCCTGCGGGGCACTGAAGCTTTCTTT.

This rearrangement joins TRBV7-2 to TRBJ1-3, with 7 bases aligning to TRBD1. Trimming cost V 5 bases and J 5 bases; bases outside gene matches: 21. The germline gives CDR1 SGHTA, CDR2 FQGNSA. CDR3 length: 19 amino acids. CDR3: CASSLPLQGTYGRRNTIYF. For the CDR3, the DNA is TGTGCCAGCAGCCTCCCCTTACAGGGGACATATGGCAGAAGAAACACCATATATTTT.

This clone has a handful of counts. J is TRBJ2-3 and V is TRBV13; tentative D call: TRBD2 (6 bases). Germline V gene sequence: CDR1 PRHDT, CDR2 FYEKMQ (reference sequence). The CDR3 loop spans 15 amino acids. Trimming pared 5 bases from V and 2 bases from J, leaving 14 bases between. CDR3 protein: CASSIREWVTDTQYF. The CDR3, as DNA: TGTGCCAGCAGCATACGGGAGTGGGTCACAGATACGCAGTATTTT.

The J gene is TRBJ2-7, the V gene TRBV11-2; tentative D call: TRBD2 (7 bases). Trimming took 7 bases from V and 4 from J, leaving 14 bases between them. The germline CDR1 and CDR2 sequences are SGHAT and FQNNGV. The CDR3 consists of 13 residues. The CDR3: CASTAGHTYEQYF. The CDR3, as DNA: TGTGCCAGCACAGCGGGACACACGTACGAGCAGTACTTC.

J is TRBJ2-7 and V is TRBV6-1, with D hard to call. Germline CDR1 reads MNHNS; CDR2 reads SASEGT. Trimming removed 2 bases from V and 1 base from J, with 12 bases in between. The CDR3 extends over 15 amino acids. CDR3 DNA: TGTGCCAGCAGTGAAAATAGCCAGCAGTCCTACGAGCAGTACTTC. This gives the protein CASSENSQQSYEQYF.

The CDR3, as DNA: TGTGCCAGCAGCCAAGATTTAAGCGGTCCGGATAGCACAGATACGCAGTATTTT. This gives the protein CASSQDLSGPDSTDTQYF. This rearrangement joins TRBV4-2 to TRBJ2-3; weak D call: TRBD2 (5 bases). Germline-derived CDR1 and CDR2 are LGHNA and YNFKEQ. The CDR3 contains 18 residues. Trimming removed 0 bases at V and 0 bases at J, with 16 bases between.

The chain is built from TRBV6-6 and TRBJ1-5; 7 bases map to TRBD1. The V gene end was trimmed by 4 bases and the J gene end by 5 bases; junction bases not matched to a gene: 2. The germline V gene has CDR1 MNHNY and CDR2 SVGAGI (reference sequence). The CDR3 is 13 residues long. The CDR3 nucleotides are TGTGCCAGCAGTTCCGACAGGGATCAGCCCCAGCATTTT. Its translation is CASSSDRDQPQHF.

This sequence joins TRBV7-2 and TRBJ1-6; a possible D gene is TRBD1 (5 bases). Germline V CDR1 and CDR2: SGHTA, FQGNSA. The CDR3 has 16 amino acids. V gave up 4 bases and J gave up 10 bases, with 20 bases separating them. In nucleotides, the CDR3 is TGTGCCAGCAGCTCAAATCTGATGGGGCGGGAATCACCCCTCCACTTT. This gives the protein CASSSNLMGRESPLHF. Filled out from reference TRBV7-2 and TRBJ1-6, the complete variable domain reads GAGVSQSPSNKVTEKGKDVELRCDPISGHTALYWYRQSLGQGLEFLIYFQGNSAPDKSGLPSDRFSAERTGGSVSTLTIQRTQQEDSAVYLCASSSNLMGRESPLHFGNGTRLTVT.

The chain carries TRBV4-1 and TRBJ2-7, with 15 nucleotides matching TRBD2. Looked up from germline, CDR1 is MGHRA and CDR2 is YSYEKL. This CDR3 comprises 16 residues. V trimming: 3 bases; J trimming: 2 bases; junction bases outside the gene matches: 2. Here the CDR3 DNA reads TGCGCCAGCAGCCAGGGACTAGCGGGAGGAACCTACGAGCAGTACTTC. It specifies CASSQGLAGGTYEQYF.

This rearrangement joins TRBV11-2 to TRBJ1-2; D is possibly TRBD1 (6 bases). Trimming shortened V by 6 bases and J by 2 bases, and 19 bases separated the two germline ends. The germline gives CDR1 SGHAT, CDR2 FQNNGV. This CDR3 comprises 16 residues. CDR3 protein: CASSPGHGPQNYGYTF. The CDR3 DNA sequence: TGTGCCAGCAGTCCGGGACACGGACCGCAAAACTATGGCTACACCTTC.

The chain is built from TRBV4-1 and TRBJ1-2, with TRBD1 matching 7 bases. The CDR3 length is 16 residues. With 0 bases clipped from V and 4 bases from J, the junction kept 8 bases outside the gene matches. Germline CDR1 MGHRA, CDR2 YSYEKL. CDR3 residues: CASSQETGVLGYGYTF. CDR3 DNA sequence: TGCGCCAGCAGCCAAGAAACAGGGGTTTTAGGCTATGGCTACACCTTC.

The chain combines TRBV19 with TRBJ1-2, with D perhaps TRBD1 (5 bases). Trimming took 3 bases from V and 7 from J, leaving 15 bases between them. CDR1 LNHDA and CDR2 SQIVND come from the germline V gene (reference sequence). This CDR3 is built from 14 residues. This chain's CDR3 is CASSIIGGSSGYTF. Here the CDR3 DNA reads TGTGCCAGTAGTATTATTGGGGGGTCGAGTGGCTACACCTTC.

J is TRBJ2-7 and V is TRBV2, with 10 bases that match TRBD1. The trim removed 6 bases at V and 8 bases at J, leaving 4 bases unmatched. This CDR3 has 12 residues. Germline V gene lookup returns CDR1 SNHLY and CDR2 FYNNEI. This chain's CDR3 is CASRGDRGKQYF. As DNA, the CDR3 is TGTGCCAGCAGGGGGGACAGGGGTAAGCAGTACTTC.

Only one count was recorded for this clone. This rearrangement joins TRBV10-3 to TRBJ2-3; D not certain. Germline V lookup: CDR1 ENHRY, CDR2 SYGVKD. This CDR3 contains 16 residues. Trimming left V 4 bases short and J 2 bases short, with 16 bases between. The CDR3 is CAISVTATGDTDTQYF. The CDR3 nucleotides read TGTGCCATCAGTGTTACGGCTACCGGAGACACAGATACGCAGTATTTT.

The V and J genes are TRBV7-2 and TRBJ2-7; D uncertain. The CDR3 has 13 amino acids. Germline V lookup: CDR1 SGHTA, CDR2 FQGNSA. V dropped 1 base and J dropped 4 bases, with 8 bases sitting between them. CDR3 residues: CASSLGAGYEQYF. CDR3 sequence (DNA): TGTGCCAGCAGCTTAGGGGCAGGATACGAGCAGTACTTC. Supplemented by reference TRBV7-2 and TRBJ2-7, the full variable domain reads GAGVSQSPSNKVTEKGKDVELRCDPISGHTALYWYRQSLGQGLEFLIYFQGNSAPDKSGLPSDRFSAERTGGSVSTLTIQRTQQEDSAVYLCASSLGAGYEQYFGPGTRLTVT.

The rearrangement links TRBV5-3 to TRBJ2-5; perhaps TRBD1 as D (5 bases). TRBV5-3 is placed among ORFs of uncertain function. V lost 4 bases, J lost 4 bases, and 11 bases lay in between. The CDR3 has 13 residues. This CDR3 is CARSPGLGETQYF. Written as DNA, the CDR3 is TGTGCCAGAAGCCCAGGGCTTGGAGAGACCCAGTACTTC.

V gene TRBV5-1 combines with J gene TRBJ2-1, with D tentatively TRBD2 (5 bases). The V gene's germline CDR1 is SGHRS and CDR2 YFSETQ. The CDR3 runs to 13 residues. Between the trimmed V and J ends, which lost 0 bases and 8 bases, there was a span of 9 bases. The CDR3 reads CASSLAASYEQFF. CDR3 in DNA: TGCGCCAGCAGCTTGGCCGCTAGCTATGAGCAGTTCTTC.

V and J are TRBV5-1 and TRBJ2-7, with 8 bases identical to TRBD2. CDR1 SGHRS and CDR2 YFSETQ come from the germline V gene. The V and J ends lost 4 bases and 0 bases, in that order; junction bases with no gene match: 6. The CDR3 runs 15 residues. The CDR3 nucleotides read TGCGCCAGCAGCCCTACCGGGACTAGCTCCTACGAGCAGTACTTC. The encoded protein is CASSPTGTSSYEQYF.

This rearrangement joins TRBV30 to TRBJ1-6; TRBD1 agrees at 8 bases. CDR3 length equals 15 residues. J was trimmed by 5 bases and V by 0 bases; bases with no gene match: 3. Germline CDR1 GTSNPN, CDR2 SVGIG (reference sequence). This CDR3 reads CAWSVGQGNNSPLHF. CDR3 sequence (DNA): TGTGCCTGGAGTGTAGGACAGGGTAATAATTCACCCCTCCACTTT.

The chain joins TRBV28 to TRBJ2-4, with D possibly TRBD1 on 5 matching bases. Trimming left V 8 bases short and J 1 base short, with 15 bases between. Germline lookup yields CDR1 MDHEN and CDR2 SYDVKM. CDR3 length: 15 residues. For the CDR3, the DNA is TGTGCCAGCCGGCCCAGGGTACAGGCCAAAAACATTCAGTACTTC. It translates to CASRPRVQAKNIQYF. Full variable domain (remainder filled in from reference TRBV28 and TRBJ2-4): DVKVTQSSRYLVKRTGEKVFLECVQDMDHENMFWYRQDPGLGLRLIYFSYDVKMKEKGDIPEGYSVSREKKERFSLILESASTNQTSMYLCASRPRVQAKNIQYFGAGTRLSVL.

V gene TRBV6-6 combines with J gene TRBJ2-5, with 10 bases matching TRBD2. This CDR3 spans 15 amino acids. With 2 bases clipped from V and 3 bases from J, the junction kept 3 bases outside the gene matches. Germline V gene data show CDR1 as MNHNY and CDR2 as SVGAGI (reference sequence). CDR3 region: CASSYPGLAEETQYF. The CDR3 DNA is TGTGCCAGCAGTTACCCCGGACTAGCGGAAGAGACCCAGTACTTC.